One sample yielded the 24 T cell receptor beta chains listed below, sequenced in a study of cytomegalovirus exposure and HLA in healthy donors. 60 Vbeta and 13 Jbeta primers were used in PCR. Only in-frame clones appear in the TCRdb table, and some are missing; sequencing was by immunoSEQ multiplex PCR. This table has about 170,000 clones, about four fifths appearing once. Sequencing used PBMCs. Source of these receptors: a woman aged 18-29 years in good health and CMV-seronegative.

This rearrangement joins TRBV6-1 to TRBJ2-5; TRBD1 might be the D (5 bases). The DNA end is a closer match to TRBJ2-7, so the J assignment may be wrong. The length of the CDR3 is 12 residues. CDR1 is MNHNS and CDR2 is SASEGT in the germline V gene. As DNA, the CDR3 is TGTGCCAGCCGTAAGGGGCACTACGAGCAGTACTTC. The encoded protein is CASRKGHYEQYF.

As DNA, the CDR3 is TGCGCCAGCAGCTTGGCTAACTCGCCTGGAAACACCATATATTTT. This encodes CASSLANSPGNTIYF. The J gene is TRBJ1-3, the V gene TRBV5-1; D is ambiguous. The CDR3 runs 15 residues. Germline CDR1 SGHRS, CDR2 YFSETQ. V was shortened by 0 bases and J by 2 bases, with 9 bases between the two germline ends.

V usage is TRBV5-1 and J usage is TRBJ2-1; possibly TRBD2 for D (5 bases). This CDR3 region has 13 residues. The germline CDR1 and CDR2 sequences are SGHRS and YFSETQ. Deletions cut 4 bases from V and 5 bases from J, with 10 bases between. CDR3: CASSEDFNNEQFF. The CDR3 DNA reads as TGCGCCAGCAGCGAGGACTTTAACAATGAGCAGTTCTTC. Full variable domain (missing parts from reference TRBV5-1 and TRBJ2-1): KAGVTQTPRYLIKTRGQQVTLSCSPISGHRSVSWYQQTPGQGLQFLFEYFSETQRNKGNFPGRFSGRQFSNSRSEMNVSTLELGDSALYLCASSEDFNNEQFFGPGTRLTVL.

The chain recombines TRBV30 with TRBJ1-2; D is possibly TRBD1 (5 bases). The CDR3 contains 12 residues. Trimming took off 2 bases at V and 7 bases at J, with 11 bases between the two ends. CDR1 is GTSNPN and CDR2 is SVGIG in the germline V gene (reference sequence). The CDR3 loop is CAWSTHQGGYTF. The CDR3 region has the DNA TGTGCCTGGAGTACTCACCAGGGTGGCTACACCTTC.

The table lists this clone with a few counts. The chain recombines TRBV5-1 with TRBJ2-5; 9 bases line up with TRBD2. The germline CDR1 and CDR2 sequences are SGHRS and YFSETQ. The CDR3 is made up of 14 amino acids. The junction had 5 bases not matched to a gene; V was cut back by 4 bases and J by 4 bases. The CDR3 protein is CASSPIAGVETQYF. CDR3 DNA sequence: TGCGCCAGCAGCCCCATAGCGGGAGTAGAGACCCAGTACTTC. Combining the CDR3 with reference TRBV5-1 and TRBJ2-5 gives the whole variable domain KAGVTQTPRYLIKTRGQQVTLSCSPISGHRSVSWYQQTPGQGLQFLFEYFSETQRNKGNFPGRFSGRQFSNSRSEMNVSTLELGDSALYLCASSPIAGVETQYFGPGTRLLVL.

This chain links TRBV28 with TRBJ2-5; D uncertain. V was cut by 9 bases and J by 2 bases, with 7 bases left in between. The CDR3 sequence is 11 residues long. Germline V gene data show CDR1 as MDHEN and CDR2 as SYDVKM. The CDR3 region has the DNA TGTGCCAGTGGAGAACAAGAGACCCAGTACTTC. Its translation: CASGEQETQYF.

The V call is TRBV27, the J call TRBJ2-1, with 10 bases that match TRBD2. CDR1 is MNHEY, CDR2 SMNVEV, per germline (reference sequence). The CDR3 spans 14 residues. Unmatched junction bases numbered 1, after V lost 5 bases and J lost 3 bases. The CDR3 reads CASSRTSGYNEQFF. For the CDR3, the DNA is TGTGCCAGCAGTAGGACTAGCGGCTACAATGAGCAGTTCTTC.

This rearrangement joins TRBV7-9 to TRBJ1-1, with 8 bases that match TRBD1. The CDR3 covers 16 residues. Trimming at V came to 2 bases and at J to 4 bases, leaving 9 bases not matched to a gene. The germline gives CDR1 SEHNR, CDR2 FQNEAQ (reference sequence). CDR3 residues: CASSLFAGGVVTEAFF. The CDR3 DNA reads TGTGCCAGCAGCTTATTCGCAGGGGGCGTAGTCACTGAAGCTTTCTTT.

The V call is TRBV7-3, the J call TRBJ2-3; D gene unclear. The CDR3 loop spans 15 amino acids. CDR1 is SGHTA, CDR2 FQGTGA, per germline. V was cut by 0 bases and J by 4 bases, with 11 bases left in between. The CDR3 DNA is TGTGCCAGCAGCTTAACGGGCCCGGTGGCAGATACGCAGTATTTT. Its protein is CASSLTGPVADTQYF.

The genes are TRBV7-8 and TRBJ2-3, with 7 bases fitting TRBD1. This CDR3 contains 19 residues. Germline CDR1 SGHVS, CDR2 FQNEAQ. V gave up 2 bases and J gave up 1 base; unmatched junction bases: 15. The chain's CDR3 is CASSLTTGWGQFGTDTQYF. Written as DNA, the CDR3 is TGTGCCAGCAGCTTAACGACGGGTTGGGGACAGTTCGGCACAGATACGCAGTATTTT.

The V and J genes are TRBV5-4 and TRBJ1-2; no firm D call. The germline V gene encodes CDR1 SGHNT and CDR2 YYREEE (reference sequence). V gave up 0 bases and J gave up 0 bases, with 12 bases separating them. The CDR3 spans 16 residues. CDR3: CASSLASAGANYGYTF. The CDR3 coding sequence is TGTGCCAGCAGCTTGGCGTCAGCGGGAGCTAACTATGGCTACACCTTC.

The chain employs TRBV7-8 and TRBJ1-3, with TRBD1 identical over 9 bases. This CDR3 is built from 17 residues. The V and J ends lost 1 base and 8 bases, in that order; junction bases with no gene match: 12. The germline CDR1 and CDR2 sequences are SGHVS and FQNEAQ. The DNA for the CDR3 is TGTGCCAGCAGCTTAGGAGCATCCGGGACAGGGACGGACACCATATATTTT. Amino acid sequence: CASSLGASGTGTDTIYF.

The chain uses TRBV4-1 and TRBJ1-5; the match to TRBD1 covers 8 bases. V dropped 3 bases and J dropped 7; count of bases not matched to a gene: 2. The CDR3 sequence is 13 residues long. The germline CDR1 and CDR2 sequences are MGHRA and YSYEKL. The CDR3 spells CASSQDRDQPQHF. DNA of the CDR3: TGCGCCAGCAGCCAGGACAGGGACCAGCCCCAGCATTTT.

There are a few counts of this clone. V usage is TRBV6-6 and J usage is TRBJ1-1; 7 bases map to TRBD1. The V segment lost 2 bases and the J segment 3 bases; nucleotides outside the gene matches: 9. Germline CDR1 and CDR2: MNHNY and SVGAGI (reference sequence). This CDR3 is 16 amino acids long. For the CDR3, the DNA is TGTGCCAGCAGTTACCGGATACAGGGGTTGTACACTGAAGCTTTCTTT. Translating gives CASSYRIQGLYTEAFF.

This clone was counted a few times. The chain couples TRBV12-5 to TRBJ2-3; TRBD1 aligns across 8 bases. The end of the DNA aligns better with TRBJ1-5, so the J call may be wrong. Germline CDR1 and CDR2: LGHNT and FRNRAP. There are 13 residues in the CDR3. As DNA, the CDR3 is TGTGCTAGTGGCCACTGGACAGGGAAGACGCAGCATTTT. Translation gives CASGHWTGKTQHF.

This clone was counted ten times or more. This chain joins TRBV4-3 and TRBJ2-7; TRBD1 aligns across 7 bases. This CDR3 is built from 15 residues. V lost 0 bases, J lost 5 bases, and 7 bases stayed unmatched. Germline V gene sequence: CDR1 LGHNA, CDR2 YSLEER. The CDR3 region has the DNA TGCGCCAGCAGCCAAGATCGGGACAGTTCCGACGAGCAGTACTTC. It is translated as CASSQDRDSSDEQYF.

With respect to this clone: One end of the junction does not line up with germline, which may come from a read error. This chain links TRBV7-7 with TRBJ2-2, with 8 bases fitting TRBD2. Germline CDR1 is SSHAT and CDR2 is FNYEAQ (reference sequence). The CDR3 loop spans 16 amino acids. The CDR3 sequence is CASSKQAGVATGELFF. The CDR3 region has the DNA TGTGCTAGCAGTAAGCAAGCGGGAGTGGCCACCGGGGAGCTGTTTTTT.

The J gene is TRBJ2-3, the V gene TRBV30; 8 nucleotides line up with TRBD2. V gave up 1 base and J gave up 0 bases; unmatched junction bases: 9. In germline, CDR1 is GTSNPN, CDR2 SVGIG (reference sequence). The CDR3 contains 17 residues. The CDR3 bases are TGTGCCTGGAGTGAAACATGGGTAGCGGGGAGCACAGATACGCAGTATTTT. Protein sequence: CAWSETWVAGSTDTQYF.

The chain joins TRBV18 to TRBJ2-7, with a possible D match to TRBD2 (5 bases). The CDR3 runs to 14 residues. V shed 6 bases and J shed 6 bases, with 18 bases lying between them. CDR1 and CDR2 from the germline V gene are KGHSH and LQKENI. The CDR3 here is CASSIRGGEGEQYF. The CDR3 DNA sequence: TGTGCCAGCTCCATCCGCGGAGGTGAGGGCGAGCAGTACTTC. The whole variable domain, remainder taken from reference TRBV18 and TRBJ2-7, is NAGVMQNPRHLVRRRGQEARLRCSPMKGHSHVYWYRQLPEEGLKFMVYLQKENIIDESGMPKERFSAEFPKEGPSILRIQQVVRGDSAAYFCASSIRGGEGEQYFGPGTRLTVT.

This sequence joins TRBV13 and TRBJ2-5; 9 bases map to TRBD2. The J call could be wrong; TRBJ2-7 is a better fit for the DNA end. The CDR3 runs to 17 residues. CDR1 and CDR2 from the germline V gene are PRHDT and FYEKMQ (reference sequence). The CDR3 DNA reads TGTGCCAGCAGCTCCCTCCCGACTAGCGGAATTCGTGGCGAGCAGTACTTC. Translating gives CASSSLPTSGIRGEQYF.

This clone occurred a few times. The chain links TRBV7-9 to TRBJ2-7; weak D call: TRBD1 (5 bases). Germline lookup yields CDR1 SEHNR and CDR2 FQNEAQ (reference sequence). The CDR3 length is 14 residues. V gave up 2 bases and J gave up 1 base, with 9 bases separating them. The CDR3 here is CASSLTQGSYEQYF. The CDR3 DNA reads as TGTGCCAGCAGCTTAACTCAGGGTTCCTACGAGCAGTACTTC.

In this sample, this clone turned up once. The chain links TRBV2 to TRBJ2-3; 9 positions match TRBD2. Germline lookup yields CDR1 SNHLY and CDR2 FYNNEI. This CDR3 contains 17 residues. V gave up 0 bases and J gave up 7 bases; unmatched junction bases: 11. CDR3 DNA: TGTGCCAGCAGTGAAGCGCTTAGACTAGCGGCGCGATATACGCAGTATTTT. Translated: CASSEALRLAARYTQYF. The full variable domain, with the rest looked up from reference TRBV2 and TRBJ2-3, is EPEVTQTPSHQVTQMGQEVILRCVPISNHLYFYWYRQILGQKVEFLVSFYNNEISEKSEIFDDQFSVERPDGSNFTLKIRSTKLEDSAMYFCASSEALRLAARYTQYFGPGTRLTVL.

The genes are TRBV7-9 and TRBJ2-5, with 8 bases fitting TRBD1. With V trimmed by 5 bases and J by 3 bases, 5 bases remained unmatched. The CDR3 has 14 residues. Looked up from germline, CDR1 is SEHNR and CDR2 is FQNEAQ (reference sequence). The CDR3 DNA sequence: TGTGCCAGCAGCCCCAGGGGGCCCGAAGAGACCCAGTACTTC. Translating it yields CASSPRGPEETQYF. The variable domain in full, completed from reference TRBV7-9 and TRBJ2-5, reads DTGVSQNPRHKITKRGQNVTFRCDPISEHNRLYWYRQTLGQGPEFLTYFQNEAQLEKSRLLSDRFSAERPKGSFSTLEIQRTEQGDSAMYLCASSPRGPEETQYFGPGTRLLVL.

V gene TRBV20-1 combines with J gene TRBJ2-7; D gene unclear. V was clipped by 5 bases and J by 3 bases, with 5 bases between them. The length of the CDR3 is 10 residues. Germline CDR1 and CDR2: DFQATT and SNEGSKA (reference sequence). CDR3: CSAAGYEQYF. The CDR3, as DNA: TGCAGTGCTGCAGGCTACGAGCAGTACTTC.